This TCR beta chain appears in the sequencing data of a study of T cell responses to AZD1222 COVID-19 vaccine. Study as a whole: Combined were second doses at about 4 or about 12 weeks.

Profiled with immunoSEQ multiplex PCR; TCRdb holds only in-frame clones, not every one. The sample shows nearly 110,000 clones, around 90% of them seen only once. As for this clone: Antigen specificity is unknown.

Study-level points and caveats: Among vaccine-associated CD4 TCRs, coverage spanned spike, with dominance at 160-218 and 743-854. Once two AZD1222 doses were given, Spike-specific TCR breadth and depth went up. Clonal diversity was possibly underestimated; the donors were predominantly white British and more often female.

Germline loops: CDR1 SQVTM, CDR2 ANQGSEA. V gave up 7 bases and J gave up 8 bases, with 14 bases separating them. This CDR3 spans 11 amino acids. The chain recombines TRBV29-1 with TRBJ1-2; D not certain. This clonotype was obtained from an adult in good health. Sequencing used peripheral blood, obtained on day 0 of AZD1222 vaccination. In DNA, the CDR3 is TGCAGCGGCCTAGTCGGGAACGGCTACACCTTC. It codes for CSGLVGNGYTF.